This T cell receptor beta chain emerged from a study of T cell responses to AZD1222 COVID-19 vaccine. Notes on the study in general: Repertoire collection took place solely once the T cell response had peaked. CD4 TCRs linked to vaccination spanned spike, dominating at 160-218 and 743-854. White British people made up most donors, females outnumbered males, and clonal diversity was possibly underestimated. Increases in Spike-specific TCR breadth and depth were seen after two AZD1222 doses.

Details on this clone: Its antigen remains unidentified.

Only in-frame clones appear in the TCRdb table, and some are missing; sequencing was by immunoSEQ multiplex PCR. The sample gives around 150,000 clones, 70% to 90% of which show up once; more than 3% is in the top ten. Germline V gene sequence: CDR1 MRHNA, CDR2 SNTAGT. Trimming at V came to 0 bases and at J to 6 bases, leaving 1 base not matched to a gene. The CDR3 sequence is 15 residues long. V gene TRBV6-4 combines with J gene TRBJ2-1, with TRBD2 identical over 11 bases. Sample: peripheral blood, taken on day 0 of MenACWY control vaccination. This TCR derives from an adult in good health. CDR3 amino acids: CASSDSTSGSNEQFF. CDR3 nucleotide sequence: TGTGCCAGCAGTGACTCAACTAGCGGGAGCAATGAGCAGTTCTTC.